The clone carrying this T cell receptor beta chain was seen just once. Its antigen is not known. Incorporated into the TCR beta cDNA libraries were unique molecular identifiers, which served to reduce PCR and sequencing biases. MiXCR, applied by TCRdb to the PCR reads, yields one record per CDR3 protein. The table shows 600,000 to 750,000 distinct CDR3 sequences, with 55% to 60% occurring only once. This record comes from a study of post-analysis software for immune sequencing data. Study-wide context: Clinical courses comprised relapsing-remitting, secondary progressive and progressive-relapsing multiple sclerosis.

The CDR3 totals 13 residues. Study-level points and caveats: Compared with controls, patients showed significantly lower normalized Chao1 diversity. Compared with controls, patients had more of about 5 TRBV segments, including TRBV5-6, TRBV5-1 and TRBV20-1.

This TCR was recovered from a girl aged 2-10 years with multiple sclerosis. The sample taken for sequencing was blood. The genes are TRBV12-3 or TRBV12-4 and TRBJ2-7; D perhaps matches TRBD1 (6 bases). The end of the DNA aligns better with TRBJ2-5, so the J call may be wrong. The CDR3 DNA follows: TGTGCCAGCCGGATACAGGGTCCAGAGACCCAGTACTTC. Translated: CASRIQGPETQYF.